This TCR beta chain comes out of a study of shared clonotypes between healthy human individuals. Study-level points and caveats: A reduction in generation probabilities was seen for non-shared clonotypes relative to those shared by all four donors.

The V segment lost 1 base and the J segment 7 bases; nucleotides outside the gene matches: 2. This CDR3 is built from 15 residues. Germline CDR1 reads SGHKS; CDR2 reads YYEKEE (reference sequence). Terminally differentiated effector memory CD45RA+ cells were left out of the naive CD8 fraction, which was CD45RO-negative and positively selected for CCR7. Sequencing was at deep level. The table came from immunoSEQ multiplex PCR; TCRdb's copy has only in-frame clones and leaves some out. In the table there are some 2.1 million clones, roughly 94% of which are singletons. This clone was observed a single time. Its antigen is not known.

The sequenced sample consisted of naive CD8+ T cells sorted from blood. The chain is built from TRBV5-5 and TRBJ2-2; 12 positions match TRBD2. This clonotype was sampled from a man aged 18 to 30 in good health. The CDR3: CASSLWTSGNGELFF. The CDR3 DNA follows: TGTGCCAGCAGCTTGTGGACTAGCGGGAACGGGGAGCTGTTTTTT.